This TCR beta chain was recorded in a study of Ad26.COV2.S vaccination and SARS-CoV-2 variants. Assay used: immunoSEQ multiplex PCR; TCRdb lists only in-frame clones, some missing. The sample carries 300,000 to 400,000 clones, around 90% recorded once. The table lists this clone with a count of one. Treatment of the sample: approximately 18 received Ad26.COV2.S at low or high dose, single or two shots; 5 received placebo; per-sample allocation not given. Each sample was drawn 63 days after the first injection (of vaccine or placebo). Trimming took 4 bases from V and 3 from J; bases not matched to a gene: 6. The CDR3 is made up of 15 amino acids. CDR1 is SGHRS, CDR2 YFSETQ, per germline.

V gene TRBV5-1 combines with J gene TRBJ1-4, with 7 bases aligning to TRBD1. Specimen: peripheral blood, collected in a trial of Ad26.COV2.S vaccine versus placebo. This TCR came from a person between 18 and 65 years old who received the Ad26.COV2.S COVID-19 vaccine or a placebo. The CDR3: CASSVTGASNEKLFF. The DNA for the CDR3 is TGCGCCAGCAGCGTTACAGGGGCGTCTAATGAAAAACTGTTTTTT.